This T cell receptor (beta chain) was observed in a study of Ad26.COV2.S vaccination and SARS-CoV-2 variants. Study-wide findings and caveats: Analyses that measured TCR breadth and depth may have underestimated total T cell responses.

This clone was seen only once. Its specificity is unknown. Treatment noted: about 20 received Ad26.COV2.S at low or high dose, single or two shots; about 5 received placebo; per-sample allocation not given. All samples were drawn on day 63, counting from the first vaccine or placebo injection. Germline values: CDR1 ENHRY, CDR2 SYGVKD. The length of the CDR3 is 14 residues. The V and J ends lost 7 bases and 1 base, in that order; junction bases with no gene match: 3. TCRdb keeps only in-frame clones here, not all; method: immunoSEQ multiplex PCR. The sample gives over 450,000 clones, roughly nine tenths of which show up once; about 1.5% is in the top ten.

Specimen: peripheral blood, collected in a trial of Ad26.COV2.S vaccine versus placebo. This receptor was obtained from a person between 18 and 60 years old who received the Ad26.COV2.S COVID-19 vaccine or a placebo. This chain connects TRBV10-3 to TRBJ1-4; the match to TRBD1 covers 7 bases. This CDR3 is CAINSGGTNEKLFF. The CDR3 DNA follows: TGTGCCATCAACTCAGGGGGAACTAATGAAAAACTGTTTTTT.